Presented here are 12 T cell receptor beta chains from one specimen sequenced in a study of cytomegalovirus exposure and HLA in healthy donors. PCR was performed using 60 Vbeta and 13 Jbeta primers. Using immunoSEQ multiplex PCR, the repertoire was profiled, and TCRdb retains in-frame clones only, with some absent. The sample has roughly 190,000 clones; around 87% are singletons. The sample comprised PBMCs. These receptors originate from a woman aged 18-30 years in good health and CMV-seronegative.

V gene TRBV5-6 combines with J gene TRBJ1-2; TRBD1 might be the D (5 bases). Germline V gives CDR1 SGHDT, CDR2 YYEEEE. V lost 4 bases, J lost 3 bases, and 10 bases lay in between. CDR3 length equals 13 residues. CDR3: CASSPGVDYGYTF. The CDR3 DNA sequence: TGTGCCAGCAGCCCGGGGGTTGACTATGGCTACACCTTC. Drawing the rest from reference TRBV5-6 and TRBJ1-2, the complete variable domain is DAGVTQSPTHLIKTRGQQVTLRCSPKSGHDTVSWYQQALGQGPQFIFQYYEEEERQRGNFPDRFSGHQFPNYSSELNVNALLLGDSALYLCASSPGVDYGYTFGSGTRLTVV.

The chain employs TRBV2 and TRBJ1-5; D gene uncertain. This CDR3 has 17 amino acids. The V gene lost 5 bases and the J gene lost 2 bases, with 19 bases spanning the gap. Per germline, CDR1 SNHLY and CDR2 FYNNEI. The CDR3 here is CASSSRGGFNGNQPQHF. CDR3 DNA: TGTGCCAGCAGTTCCCGCGGCGGTTTCAATGGCAATCAGCCCCAGCATTTT.

This chain uses TRBV5-6 with TRBJ1-1, with D tentatively TRBD1 (6 bases). Deletions cut 5 bases from V and 4 bases from J, with 15 bases between. Germline V lookup: CDR1 SGHDT, CDR2 YYEEEE. The CDR3 is 14 amino acids. The CDR3 sequence is CASSFQGGGTEAFF. The CDR3 DNA reads as TGTGCCAGCAGTTTTCAGGGAGGGGGCACTGAAGCTTTCTTT.

J is TRBJ1-2 and V is TRBV5-4; a possible D gene is TRBD1 (5 bases). Germline CDR1 reads SGHNT; CDR2 reads YYREEE (reference sequence). Trimming took 5 bases from V and 2 from J, leaving 10 bases between them. This CDR3 spans 13 amino acids. The CDR3 region has the DNA TGTGCCAGCAGACAGACAGCAAACTATGGCTACACCTTC. Amino acids: CASRQTANYGYTF.

In its sample, this clone was seen a few times. The J gene is TRBJ2-3, the V gene TRBV25-1, with 7 bases that match TRBD2. J was trimmed by 2 bases and V by 7 bases; bases with no gene match: 12. The CDR3 totals 16 residues. CDR1 is MGHDK, CDR2 SYGVNS, per germline. The CDR3 reads CASTTTRRDYTDTQYF. The CDR3 region has the DNA TGTGCCAGCACCACGACGAGGCGGGACTACACAGATACGCAGTATTTT.

V and J are TRBV30 and TRBJ1-1; D possibly corresponds to TRBD1 (6 bases). The V end was cut by 0 bases, the J end by 0 bases, with 11 bases between. The germline CDR1 and CDR2 sequences are GTSNPN and SVGIG (reference sequence). This CDR3 spans 15 amino acids. The CDR3 here is CAWSVQGALNTEAFF. DNA of the CDR3: TGTGCCTGGAGTGTACAGGGAGCTTTGAACACTGAAGCTTTCTTT.

This clone was seen once. The chain carries TRBV27 and TRBJ2-7; D may be TRBD1 (5 bases). The CDR3 loop spans 15 amino acids. The V end was cut by 2 bases, the J end by 3 bases, with 14 bases between. Germline values: CDR1 MNHEY, CDR2 SMNVEV (reference sequence). Here the CDR3 DNA reads TGTGCCAGCAGTTTAGGGGCCGATTTGATCTACGAGCAGTACTTC. It specifies CASSLGADLIYEQYF.

The chain recombines TRBV4-1 with TRBJ2-1; 8 bases match TRBD2. The CDR3 covers 17 residues. V shed 1 base and J 8 bases; nucleotides not matched to a gene: 13. Germline V gene lookup returns CDR1 MGHRA and CDR2 YSYEKL. CDR3 protein: CASSQVAGTRAPDEQFF. In DNA form, the CDR3 reads TGCGCCAGCAGCCAAGTTGCGGGGACTAGAGCCCCGGATGAGCAGTTCTTC.

The rearrangement joins TRBV5-1 to TRBJ2-7, with 9 positions matching TRBD1. The germline V gene encodes CDR1 SGHRS and CDR2 YFSETQ. The CDR3 loop spans 15 amino acids. V gave up 4 bases and J gave up 4 bases; unmatched junction bases: 9. For the CDR3, the DNA is TGCGCCAGCAGCCCGCCGACAGGGGGTAGGTACGAGCAGTACTTC. This sequence encodes CASSPPTGGRYEQYF.

The chain recombines TRBV4-1 with TRBJ1-5; tentatively, D is TRBD1 (6 bases). Trimming removed 4 bases from V and 3 bases from J, with 10 bases in between. The germline gives CDR1 MGHRA, CDR2 YSYEKL. CDR3 length: 14 amino acids. The CDR3 DNA follows: TGCGCCAGCAGCCTAGGACAGTTCAATCAGCCCCAGCATTTT. Its protein product is CASSLGQFNQPQHF.

The V gene is TRBV9, the J gene TRBJ2-4; tentatively, D is TRBD2 (6 bases). CDR1 is SGDLS, CDR2 YYNGEE, per germline. The CDR3 totals 15 residues. V was trimmed by 3 bases and J by 8 bases, leaving 18 bases between them. In DNA, the CDR3 is TGTGCCAGCAGCGCCAGCTCTGGAGGGGCGGACATTCAGTACTTC. This encodes CASSASSGGADIQYF.

This clone was recorded only once. The V gene is TRBV6-5, the J gene TRBJ1-2, with D possibly being TRBD1 (5 bases). Deletions cut 5 bases from V and 7 bases from J, with 11 bases between. The germline CDR1 and CDR2 sequences are MNHEY and SVGAGI. The CDR3 is 12 amino acids. CDR3 nucleotide sequence: TGTGCCAGCAGTGGGGGGGGGACTGGCTACACCTTC. Amino acid sequence: CASSGGGTGYTF.